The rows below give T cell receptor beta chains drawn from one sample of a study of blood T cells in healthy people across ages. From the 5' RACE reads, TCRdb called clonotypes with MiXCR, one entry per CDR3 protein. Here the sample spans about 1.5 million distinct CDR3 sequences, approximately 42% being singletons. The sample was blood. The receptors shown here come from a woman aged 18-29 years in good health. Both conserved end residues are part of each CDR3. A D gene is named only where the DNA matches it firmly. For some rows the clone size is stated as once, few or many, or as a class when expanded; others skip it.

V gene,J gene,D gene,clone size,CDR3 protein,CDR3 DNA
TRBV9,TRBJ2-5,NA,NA,CASSVAGVGQETQYF,TGTGCCAGCAGCGTAGCCGGCGTGGGACAAGAGACCCAGTACTTC
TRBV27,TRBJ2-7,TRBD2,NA,CASSLGGLARYNEQYF,TGTGCCAGCAGTTTAGGGGGACTAGCGAGGTACAATGAGCAGTACTTC
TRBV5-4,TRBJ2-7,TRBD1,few,CASSFWDRDNREQYF,TGTGCCAGCAGCTTCTGGGACAGGGATAATCGCGAGCAGTACTTC
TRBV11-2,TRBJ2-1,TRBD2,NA,CASSLSFRRLIAREREGDNEQFF,TGTGCCAGCAGCTTAAGTTTCAGGCGGCTGATAGCACGGGAGCGGGAGGGCGACAATGAGCAGTTCTTC
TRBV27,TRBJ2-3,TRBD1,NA,CASQPRGLSTDTQYF,TGTGCCAGCCAACCCAGGGGGCTGAGCACAGATACGCAGTATTTT
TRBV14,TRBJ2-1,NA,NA,CASPILGRDEQFF,TGTGCCAGCCCAATACTAGGGCGAGATGAGCAGTTCTTC
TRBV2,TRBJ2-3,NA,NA,CAGGGGDTQYF,TGTGCCGGGGGCGGGGGTGATACGCAGTATTTT
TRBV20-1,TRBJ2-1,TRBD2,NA,CSARGGTSGREFPFSYEQFF,TGCAGTGCTAGAGGGGGGACTAGCGGGAGAGAGTTCCCCTTCTCCTACGAGCAGTTCTTC
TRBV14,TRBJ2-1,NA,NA,CASSQGRFSYNEQFF,TGTGCCAGCAGCCAAGGGCGGTTCTCCTACAATGAGCAGTTCTTC
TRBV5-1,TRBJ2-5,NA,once,CASSLAGFDLRETQYF,TGCGCCAGCAGCTTGGCGGGATTCGATTTAAGGGAGACCCAGTACTTC
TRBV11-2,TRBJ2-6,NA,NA,CASSLSSVSGANVLTF,TGTGCCAGCAGCTTAAGCTCGGTCTCTGGGGCCAACGTCCTGACTTTC
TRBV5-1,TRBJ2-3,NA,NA,CASSLWGGLSTDTQYF,TGCGCCAGCAGCTTATGGGGGGGCCTTAGCACAGATACGCAGTATTTT
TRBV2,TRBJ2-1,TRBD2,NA,CANSQTSGGYNEQFF,TGTGCCAACTCCCAGACTAGCGGGGGGTACAATGAGCAGTTCTTC
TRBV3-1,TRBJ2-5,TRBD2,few,CASSQGGSGGEQYF,TGTGCCAGCAGCCAAGGAGGTAGCGGGGGGGAGCAGTACTTC